A selection of T cell receptor beta chains follows, all from one sample in a study of cytomegalovirus exposure and HLA in healthy donors. The table came from immunoSEQ multiplex PCR; TCRdb's copy has only in-frame clones and leaves some out. There are about 360,000 clones in the sample; 80% to 90% occur only once, and roughly 0.8% lies in the top ten. Specimen: PBMCs. Source of these receptors: a woman between 18 and 29 years old in good health and CMV-seronegative. Each CDR3 is given with its conserved first and last residue. The D gene is left open where the match is weak. Part of the rows lack a size; the others show once, few, many or a class for expanded clones.

-,medium-sized,TRBJ1-5,TRBV5-8,TGTGCCAGCAGCTTACGAGCGGGCAATCAGCCCCAGCATTTT,CASSLRAGNQPQHF
TRBD1,-,TRBJ2-5,TRBV18,TGTGCCAGCTCACCACCGATCCGGGGGGCGACAGGGGGCGCCCTCCCTCAAGAGACCCAGTACTTC,CASSPPIRGATGGALPQETQYF
TRBD1,-,TRBJ1-4,TRBV2,TGTGCCAGCAGTCTCGCGGGACAGGGTGAGGGGGAAAAACTGTTTTTT,CASSLAGQGEGEKLFF
-,-,TRBJ1-5,TRBV6-1,TGTGCCAGCAGTGAGCAGACTTATAGCAATCAGCCCCAGCATTTT,CASSEQTYSNQPQHF
-,few,TRBJ2-7,TRBV27,TGTGCCAGCAGTTTAAGCAACTACGAGCAGTACTTC,CASSLSNYEQYF
-,-,TRBJ2-7,TRBV1,TGCACCAGCAGCCTTATGGGGGGCTACGAGCAGTACTTC,CTSSLMGGYEQYF
-,-,TRBJ2-5,TRBV4-2,TGTGCCAGCAGCCAAGAGGCCCGGGGGTTAACGGGGACCCAGTACTTC,CASSQEARGLTGTQYF
-,-,TRBJ2-1,TRBV7-6,TGTGCCAGCAGCGATTCGGACAAGGCGTTCTTC,CASSDSDKAFF
TRBD1,-,TRBJ2-2,TRBV9,TGTGCCAGCAGCGTACAGGGGGCGAGCACCGGGGAGCTGTTTTTT,CASSVQGASTGELFF
-,-,TRBJ2-7,TRBV4-1,TGCGCCAGCAGCCTACCAGGGGCCTACGAGCAGTACTTC,CASSLPGAYEQYF
-,-,TRBJ2-3,TRBV5-1,TGCGCCAGCAGCTTGGTGGGGGCCGGGGATACGCAGTATTTT,CASSLVGAGDTQYF
-,-,TRBJ2-3,TRBV12-2,TGTGCAAGTCGCGGGGCCCGAATGGCCGGGGAGGTGGCAGATACGCAGTATTTT,CASRGARMAGEVADTQYF
TRBD2,-,TRBJ2-3,TRBV27,TGTGCCAGCAGTTTCGTGACTGGACTAGCGGGACGAGATACGCAGTATTTT,CASSFVTGLAGRDTQYF
TRBD2,-,TRBJ2-1,TRBV15,TGTGCCACCAGCTTCCGGACTAGCGGGCCAAAGAATGAGCAGTTCTTC,CATSFRTSGPKNEQFF
-,-,TRBJ2-7,TRBV7-9,TGTGCCAGCAGCTTAGTGGCGCAGGGCAGGGAGCAGTACTTC,CASSLVAQGREQYF
-,-,TRBJ1-6,TRBV11-3,TGTGCCAGCAGCCGCGCGGGTAATTCACCCCTCCACTTT,CASSRAGNSPLHF
TRBD2,many,TRBJ2-7,TRBV6-1,TGTGCCAGCAACGGACTAGCGGGAGAGTCCTACGAGCAGTACTTC,CASNGLAGESYEQYF
-,-,TRBJ2-5,TRBV28,TGTGCCAGCAGTAGATGGCTTCCCCAGTACTTC,CASSRWLPQYF
TRBD2,-,TRBJ2-6,TRBV9,TGTGCCAGCAGCGTAGTAGCGGGGGGCAGCTCTGGGGCCAACGTCCTGACTTTC,CASSVVAGGSSGANVLTF
TRBD1,-,TRBJ2-7,TRBV28,TGTGCCAGCTCCCCCTCCACCGGGACAGAAGGTGCCTACGAGCAGTACTTC,CASSPSTGTEGAYEQYF
-,-,TRBJ1-5,TRBV6-1,TGTGCCAGCAGTAATAACCCAGGGGTGAGTCAGCCCCAGCATTTT,CASSNNPGVSQPQHF
-,-,TRBJ1-3,TRBV19,TGTGCCAGTAGCCCGAAGCCCACCGGGACACCCGGAAACACCATATATTTT,CASSPKPTGTPGNTIYF
TRBD1,-,TRBJ1-2,TRBV7-8,TGTGCCAGCAGCTTAGTCAGGACAGGGGATTCGAACTATGGCTACACCTTC,CASSLVRTGDSNYGYTF
TRBD1,-,TRBJ1-2,TRBV27,TGTGCCAGCAGTCCATACAGGGGTTATAATGGCTACACCTTC,CASSPYRGYNGYTF
-,-,TRBJ1-1,TRBV13,TGTGCCAGCAGTTGGGCAGGCACTGAAGCTTTCTTT,CASSWAGTEAFF
-,-,TRBJ2-1,TRBV5-1,TGCGCCAGCAGCTTGGAGACAGGCCGGGCTGAGCAGTTCTTC,CASSLETGRAEQFF
TRBD2,-,TRBJ2-1,TRBV7-6,TGTGCCAGCAGCTTAGGGACTAGCAATGAGCAGTTCTTC,CASSLGTSNEQFF
TRBD1,-,TRBJ2-7,TRBV28,TGTGCCAGCAGCCCCACAGGGGGGTCCTACGAGCAGTACTTC,CASSPTGGSYEQYF
-,-,TRBJ1-5,TRBV18,TGTGCCAGCTCACTTGACGGGAATAGCAATCAGCCCCAGCATTTT,CASSLDGNSNQPQHF
TRBD1,once,TRBJ1-2,TRBV6-4,TGTGCCAGCAGTGACCCCGACATAGGGGGCCCTGCTAACTATGGCTACACCTTC,CASSDPDIGGPANYGYTF
-,-,TRBJ2-7,TRBV27,TGTGCCAGCAGTTTCGTTGCCAGGATCTACGAGCAGTACTTC,CASSFVARIYEQYF
-,-,TRBJ1-2,TRBV5-1,TGCGCCAGCAGCTTGAGTATACAGGGAGCAGACTATGGCTACACCTTC,CASSLSIQGADYGYTF
TRBD1,-,TRBJ1-4,TRBV9,TGTGCCAGCAGCAGGGGGCAGGCTAATGAAAAACTGTTTTTT,CASSRGQANEKLFF
-,-,TRBJ2-7,TRBV28,TGTGCCAGCAGTTTTAGAGGGTACGGCTACGAGCAGTACTTC,CASSFRGYGYEQYF
-,-,TRBJ2-1,TRBV27,TGTGCCAGCAGTTATACTCGACCTCGACAGGTAAATGAGCAGTTCTTC,CASSYTRPRQVNEQFF
TRBD1,-,TRBJ2-7,TRBV27,TGTGCCAGCAGTCATTTCTCCGGGACAGTCTACGAGCAGTACTTC,CASSHFSGTVYEQYF
-,-,TRBJ1-1,TRBV30,TGTGCCTGGAACAGGGTTTCGAACAAACTAGAAACTGAAGCTTTCTTT,CAWNRVSNKLETEAFF
TRBD2,-,TRBJ2-1,TRBV29-1,TGCAGCGTTGTAAGCGGGAGGACGTACAATGAGCAGTTCTTC,CSVVSGRTYNEQFF
TRBD1,few,TRBJ2-7,TRBV5-4,TGTGCCAGCAGTACCGGGACAGGGGAGCAGTACTTC,CASSTGTGEQYF
-,-,TRBJ2-1,TRBV15,TGTGCCACCAGCAGCGGGAGTGGGTGGAATGAGCAGTTCTTC,CATSSGSGWNEQFF
-,once,TRBJ2-2,TRBV27,TGTGCCAGCAGACACGGGACTGCCGGGGAGCTGTTTTTT,CASRHGTAGELFF
-,few,TRBJ1-2,TRBV6-5,TGTGCCAGCAGGCACAGGGCATATGGCTACACCTTC,CASRHRAYGYTF
TRBD2,-,TRBJ2-1,TRBV2,TGTGCCAGCATCCCGGGGGGGGCCCCCCCGGGTGAGCAGTTCTTC,CASIPGGAPPGEQFF
TRBD1,-,TRBJ1-1,TRBV11-2,TGTGCCAGCAGATCGAACAGGGGCAGGGGCACTGAAGCTTTCTTT,CASRSNRGRGTEAFF
-,-,TRBJ2-3,TRBV6-1,TGTGCCAGCCCGGGGGACTTTGCTAGCACAGATACGCAGTATTTT,CASPGDFASTDTQYF
TRBD1,-,TRBJ1-1,TRBV9,TGTGCCAGCAGCGTGGACAGGGGAGAAGCTTTCTTT,CASSVDRGEAFF
-,-,TRBJ1-5,TRBV7-2,TGTGCCAGCAGCCCTCCCACGGGGCAGCCCCAGCATTTT,CASSPPTGQPQHF
-,-,TRBJ2-1,TRBV7-3,TGTGCCAGCAGCTTAACACCCTTGACTTCATACAATGAGCAGTTCTTC,CASSLTPLTSYNEQFF